This TCR beta chain comes out of a study of shared T cell receptors in the human thymus (TCRdb year 2021). Looking at the study overall: The study examined how self-reactive, shared T-cell receptor alpha chains are generated in the human thymus.

The CDR3 covers 16 residues, taking in both the cysteine and the phenylalanine. Here the CDR3 DNA is all that survives: 48 bases in frame from base 1. Looking up the germline V gene (reference sequence) yields CDR1 SEHNR and CDR2 FQNEAQ. The junction shows trimming of 5 bases on V and 4 bases on J, and the gene matches do not reach 11 bases of it. Points on this clone: Its antigen target is currently unknown. Qualities for individual bases were not recorded, and no much larger clone is one base off.

The library relied on the immunoSEQ multiplex PCR assay. TCRdb took this table from immuneACCESS and kept in-frame rearrangements with V and J called. Such tables lack part of the clones; where checked against another copy, unresolved V genes explain under half of the gap, and the rest is unexplained. This sample holds roughly 710,000 clones; approximately 83% were observed only once. Under 0.012% of the sample belongs to the ten largest clones. These data were also reused for a study on human thymus T cells. The second study reports: In Finland, the donors were immunologically healthy infants who were having open corrective cardiac surgery for congenital heart defects. Thymus tissue was collected as surgical resects that were removed during corrective cardiac surgery. Both the thymic and the peripheral blood repertoires appeared to show biased V and J gene segment usage. According to the related research, thymic TCR repertoires were highly overlapping among unrelated individuals. The study characterized TCR alpha and beta repertoires from under 10 infant thymus samples and a few related peripheral blood samples. The infant donors were roughly 6 to 244 days old, and the cohort included five or six males and two females. Thymocytes were freed from the tissue by mechanical means and kept at -70 degrees C as pellets of roughly 9-34 million cells. Genomic DNA was extracted from frozen cell pellets with a QIAsymphony instrument. Using the immunoSEQ multiplex PCR assay, the TCRB and TCRAD loci were amplified from a standardized quantity of quality-controlled genomic DNA. Amplicons spanned the V(D)J region at a length sufficient to cover the CDR3 and identify V and J genes. The commercial immunoSEQ service was used to sequence amplicons on an Illumina platform. Corrections for primer bias and sequencing errors followed previously described methods, while TCRAD and TCRB definitions were based on the IMGT database. Analysis of the repertoires was done with immunoSEQ Analyzer 3.0 and VDJTools and included basic statistics, V/J segment usage, diversity estimates, rarefaction and pairwise overlap. Diversity was estimated with Chao1, ChaoE, Efron-Thisted, Shannon and inverse Simpson indices, and also on datasets down-sampled to the smallest sample. For repertoire overlap, CDR3 nucleotide sequence, V gene and J gene had to match strictly, and clustering was done by Jaccard-based multidimensional scaling. Thymus samples yielded on average about 810,000 unique TCRB clonotypes, compared with roughly 92,000 from blood samples.

The chain is made from TRBV7-9 and TRBJ2-3; 8 central bases correspond to TRBD2. Sequenced input: thymocytes. The source is a girl under three years old with a congenital heart defect. Donor details come from another sample of the same person, matched by shared clones. The CDR3 has the sequence CASSPAGRGAADTQYF. The DNA is as follows: TGTGCCAGCAGCCCGGCTGGGCGGGGGGCTGCAGATACGCAGTATTTT.